This note documents a single T cell receptor beta chain sequence. Its antigen is not identified. The protocol was immunoSEQ multiplex PCR, while the TCRdb copy is restricted to in-frame clones and leaves out a portion. The sample lists 95,000 to 100,000 clones; 90% were seen once. Trimming left V 2 bases short and J 4 bases short, with 11 bases between. This CDR3 region has 15 residues. Germline CDR1 and CDR2: LGHDT and YNNKEL (reference sequence). The sample is drawn from a study of T cell responses to AZD1222 COVID-19 vaccine. At the level of the study: The analysis combined second doses at about 4 or about 12 weeks.

Broader study findings: Donors skewed white British and female; clonal diversity was possibly underestimated. Distributed over spike, vaccine-associated CD4 TCRs predominated at 160-218 and 743-854.

This sample comprised peripheral blood, obtained on day 0 of AZD1222 vaccination. The receptor was isolated from an adult in good health. V and J are TRBV3-1 (or the pseudogene TRBV3-2) and TRBJ1-4; tentatively, D is TRBD1 (6 bases). The CDR3 nucleotides read TGTGCCAGCAGCCAACAGGGGCAACGTAATGAAAAACTGTTTTTT. It codes for CASSQQGQRNEKLFF.